Listed here are 30 T cell receptor beta chains from one sample, sequenced in a study of blood T cells in healthy people across ages. A second PCR, run for roughly 7 to 11 cycles, used a sample-barcoded 5' primer plus a J-beta primer mix. Using its own MiXCR run on the 5' RACE reads, TCRdb lists one record per CDR3 protein. The data contain roughly 680,000 distinct CDR3 sequences, around 49% of them singletons. The specimen was blood. Receptors originate from a woman aged 60 to 75 in good health.

The V gene is TRBV5-6, the J gene TRBJ2-7; D is perhaps TRBD1 or TRBD2 (5 bases each). This CDR3 region has 13 residues. Germline values: CDR1 SGHDT, CDR2 YYEEEE. The V gene lost 1 base and the J gene lost 4 bases, with 9 bases spanning the gap. Here the CDR3 DNA reads TGTGCCAGCAGCTTGTATGAGGGGTACGAGCAGTACTTC. This gives the protein CASSLYEGYEQYF.

In its sample, this clonotype was seen a few times. The chain is built from TRBV28 and TRBJ2-6; a weak D match, TRBD1 (6 bases). Trimming removed 5 bases from V and 4 bases from J, with 12 bases in between. The CDR3 covers 15 residues. Germline V gives CDR1 MDHEN, CDR2 SYDVKM. The DNA of the CDR3 is TGTGCCAGCAGTCTTAACAGGGAGGGGGCCAACGTCCTGACTTTC. Its protein is CASSLNREGANVLTF. The full variable domain, with the rest looked up from reference TRBV28 and TRBJ2-6, is DVKVTQSSRYLVKRTGEKVFLECVQDMDHENMFWYRQDPGLGLRLIYFSYDVKMKEKGDIPEGYSVSREKKERFSLILESASTNQTSMYLCASSLNREGANVLTFGAGSRLTVL.

The chain combines TRBV29-1 with TRBJ1-1; a possible D gene is TRBD1 (5 bases). Germline loops: CDR1 SQVTM, CDR2 ANQGSEA. Deletions cut 6 bases from V and 0 bases from J, with 11 bases between. CDR3 length: 13 amino acids. The CDR3 DNA reads TGCAGCGTCTCGACAGTTATGAACACTGAAGCTTTCTTT. Amino acid sequence: CSVSTVMNTEAFF.

This chain links TRBV20-1 with TRBJ1-2; 8 nucleotides line up with TRBD1. The V gene's germline CDR1 is DFQATT and CDR2 SNEGSKA (reference sequence). The CDR3 totals 11 residues. The trim removed 5 bases at V and 7 bases at J, leaving 3 bases unmatched. As DNA, the CDR3 is TGCAGTGCTCATACAGGGGGTGGCTACACCTTC. Encoded protein: CSAHTGGGYTF.

This chain connects TRBV20-1 to TRBJ2-1; D remains unclear. V dropped 1 base and J dropped 9 bases, with 16 bases sitting between them. The CDR3 is made up of 14 amino acids. Per germline, CDR1 DFQATT and CDR2 SNEGSKA (reference sequence). DNA of the CDR3: TGCAGTGCTAGAGTCAGTCCTACAATAGGTGAGCAGTTCTTC. This translates into CSARVSPTIGEQFF.

In this sample, this clonotype turned up a few times. This chain joins TRBV5-1 and TRBJ2-5, with 8 bases matching TRBD1. V shed 0 bases and J 4 bases; nucleotides not matched to a gene: 2. Germline V CDR1 and CDR2: SGHRS, YFSETQ. This CDR3 comprises 14 residues. CDR3 sequence: CASSLEGTGETQYF. CDR3 bases: TGCGCCAGCAGCTTGGAGGGGACAGGAGAGACCCAGTACTTC.

This clonotype was observed a few times. This rearrangement joins TRBV13 to TRBJ2-7; unclear D gene. Looked up from germline, CDR1 is PRHDT and CDR2 is FYEKMQ (reference sequence). The CDR3 spans 14 residues. Trimming left V 2 bases short and J 1 base short, with 9 bases between. CDR3 nucleotides: TGTGCCAGCAGCTTATTGGACGCATCCTACGAGCAGTACTTC. It yields the protein CASSLLDASYEQYF.

The sample holds a few counts of this clonotype. CDR3 residues: CAISANQQGLQETQYF. DNA of the CDR3: TGTGCCATCAGTGCCAACCAACAGGGACTACAAGAGACCCAGTACTTC. The chain has TRBV10-3 and TRBJ2-5; D may be TRBD2 (7 bases). The CDR3 totals 16 residues. V was trimmed by 4 bases and J by 2 bases, leaving 17 bases between them. CDR1 and CDR2 from the germline V gene are ENHRY and SYGVKD.

The chain employs TRBV19 and TRBJ2-1; TRBD1 might be the D (5 bases). This CDR3 is built from 12 residues. Trimming removed 6 bases from V and 6 bases from J, with 9 bases in between. From germline, CDR1 is LNHDA and CDR2 SQIVND (reference sequence). The chain's CDR3 is CASSRVINEQFF. The DNA for the CDR3 is TGTGCCAGTAGCAGGGTAATCAATGAGCAGTTCTTC.

The chain couples TRBV11-2 to TRBJ2-1, with 7 bases identical to TRBD1. The J call may not be correct, given that the DNA end is closer to TRBJ2-7. CDR1 is SGHAT and CDR2 is FQNNGV in the germline V gene. The CDR3 totals 21 residues. The chain's CDR3 is CASSLRVPVPFRGQFYNEQYF. The CDR3 region has the DNA TGTGCCAGCAGCTTACGTGTCCCCGTCCCCTTTCGGGGACAGTTCTACAATGAGCAGTACTTC.

The CDR3 DNA reads TGTGCCAGCAGTTTCGGGCAGGGGTCTAACTATGGCTACACCTTC. Residues: CASSFGQGSNYGYTF. The chain has TRBV12-3 or TRBV12-4 and TRBJ1-2; D might be TRBD1 (6 bases). The CDR3 is 15 amino acids. V was clipped by 3 bases and J by 0 bases, with 11 bases between them.

This sequence joins TRBV5-1 and TRBJ2-5; D perhaps matches TRBD2 (6 bases). Between the trimmed V and J ends, which lost 6 bases and 5 bases, there was a span of 20 bases. The CDR3 loop spans 15 amino acids. From germline, CDR1 is SGHRS and CDR2 YFSETQ. CDR3: CASTKAGPSRETQYF. CDR3 coding DNA: TGCGCCAGCACCAAAGCGGGCCCGTCGAGGGAGACCCAGTACTTC.

J is TRBJ2-4 and V is TRBV28; 10 bases fit TRBD1. CDR1 is MDHEN and CDR2 is SYDVKM in the germline V gene. CDR3 length: 19 amino acids. J gave up 1 base and V 5 bases, and 14 bases lay outside the gene matches. CDR3 residues: CASSPDRGQSNWAKNIQYF. Here the CDR3 DNA reads TGTGCCAGCAGTCCCGACAGGGGGCAGTCGAATTGGGCCAAAAACATTCAGTACTTC.

The chain is built from TRBV7-3 and TRBJ2-1, with TRBD2 identical over 10 bases. CDR1 is SGHTA, CDR2 FQGTGA, per germline. The CDR3 contains 16 residues. Trimming took 4 bases from V and 5 from J; bases not matched to a gene: 8. The CDR3 DNA sequence: TGTGCCAGCAGCTCAGTTAGCGGGAGGCTTAACAATGAGCAGTTCTTC. Translation: CASSSVSGRLNNEQFF. The whole variable domain, filled in from reference TRBV7-3 and TRBJ2-1, reads GAGVSQTPSNKVTEKGKYVELRCDPISGHTALYWYRQSLGQGPEFLIYFQGTGAADDSGLPNDRFFAVRPEGSVSTLKIQRTERGDSAVYLCASSSVSGRLNNEQFFGPGTRLTVL.

The chain has TRBV7-9 and TRBJ2-1; 7 nucleotides line up with TRBD2. Germline-derived CDR1 and CDR2 are SEHNR and FQNEAQ (reference sequence). CDR3 length: 16 amino acids. The ends lost 0 bases at V and 2 bases at J; junction bases unmatched: 4. The CDR3 DNA reads TGTGCCAGCAGCTTAGCTCTAGCGGAAGCCTACAATGAGCAGTTCTTC. It yields the protein CASSLALAEAYNEQFF.

This clonotype was observed a handful of times. The chain is built from TRBV10-3 and TRBJ2-3; TRBD2 matches 7 bases. J was trimmed by 2 bases and V by 0 bases; bases with no gene match: 8. From germline, CDR1 is ENHRY and CDR2 SYGVKD. The CDR3 length is 17 residues. The CDR3 region has the DNA TGTGCCATCAGTGAGTCTTTTGGGCGGGAGTACACAGATACGCAGTATTTT. This encodes CAISESFGREYTDTQYF.

V usage is TRBV24-1 and J usage is TRBJ2-2; D gene uncertain. This CDR3 has 12 amino acids. Trimming removed 9 bases from V and 4 bases from J, with 8 bases in between. Germline-derived CDR1 and CDR2 are KGHDR and SFDVKD. Written as DNA, the CDR3 is TGTGCCACCTCTAGATCCACCGGGGAGCTGTTTTTT. It specifies CATSRSTGELFF.

This clonotype showed up just a few times. This chain connects TRBV4-3 to TRBJ2-6, with D perhaps matching TRBD1 (6 bases). The CDR3 is 17 residues long. Trimming removed 4 bases at V and 1 base at J, with 14 bases between. Germline V gene data show CDR1 as LGHNA and CDR2 as YSLEER. CDR3 loop: CASSPIRTGSGANVLTF. The CDR3 coding sequence is TGCGCCAGCAGCCCAATAAGAACAGGGTCTGGGGCCAACGTCCTGACTTTC.

The rearrangement links TRBV9 to TRBJ2-1; 14 positions agree with TRBD2. CDR3 length: 16 amino acids. V shed 3 bases and J 10 bases; nucleotides not matched to a gene: 9. Germline assignment: CDR1 SGDLS and CDR2 YYNGEE. The CDR3 bases are TGTGCCAGCAGCGACGCCGGGACTAGCGGGAGTGCCGAGCAGTTCTTC. It encodes CASSDAGTSGSAEQFF.

This chain uses TRBV20-1 with TRBJ2-7; a weak D match, TRBD1 (5 bases). The CDR3 is made up of 13 amino acids. Germline CDR1 reads DFQATT; CDR2 reads SNEGSKA (reference sequence). Trimming cost V 5 bases and J 3 bases, with 14 bases left between them. As DNA, the CDR3 is TGCAGTGCTGATACCGAGACAGACTACGAGCAGTACTTC. Its protein product is CSADTETDYEQYF.

This clonotype was seen a single time. The chain carries TRBV6-6 and TRBJ1-4; D unresolved. V was cut by 0 bases and J by 5 bases, with 10 bases left in between. The CDR3 runs to 15 residues. Germline V gene data show CDR1 as MNHNY and CDR2 as SVGAGI (reference sequence). The CDR3 nucleotides read TGTGCCAGCAGTTACTCGGCCCCGATAAATGAAAAACTGTTTTTT. Amino acids: CASSYSAPINEKLFF.

Worth noting for this clonotype: One end of the junction varies from germline; a read error may be responsible. V and J are TRBV4-3 and TRBJ2-1; D may be TRBD1 (5 bases). This CDR3 region has 15 residues. Per germline, CDR1 LGHNA and CDR2 YSLEER. CDR3 region: CASRQEWGTYNEQFF. The DNA for the CDR3 is TGCGCCAGCAGACAAGAATGGGGCACCTACAATGAGCAGTTCTTC.

The V and J genes are TRBV4-1 and TRBJ2-1; TRBD2 aligns across 16 bases. CDR3 length equals 18 residues. Germline V gene lookup returns CDR1 MGHRA and CDR2 YSYEKL. After removal of 1 base from V and 8 bases from J, the junction contained 8 bases not matched to a gene. The CDR3 protein is CASSQAPPGTSGRDEQFF. CDR3 bases: TGCGCCAGCAGCCAAGCCCCCCCCGGGACTAGCGGGAGGGATGAGCAGTTCTTC.

This clonotype was counted a single time. The chain carries TRBV30 and TRBJ1-4; D is uncertain. Trimming cost V 1 base and J 0 bases, with 9 bases left between them. This CDR3 region has 15 residues. The germline gives CDR1 GTSNPN, CDR2 SVGIG (reference sequence). CDR3 amino acids: CAWSAMKATNEKLFF. The DNA for the CDR3 is TGTGCCTGGAGTGCCATGAAAGCAACTAATGAAAAACTGTTTTTT.

This clonotype was seen a few times. This chain connects TRBV14 to TRBJ2-3; D remains ambiguous. The CDR3 runs 13 residues. CDR1 and CDR2 (germline): SGHDN, FVKESK. Trimming removed 1 base at V and 4 bases at J, with 6 bases between. CDR3 sequence reads: CASSQVMADTQYF. The CDR3 region has the DNA TGTGCCAGCAGCCAAGTAATGGCAGATACGCAGTATTTT.

This sequence joins TRBV10-3 and TRBJ1-6; D perhaps matches TRBD1 (6 bases). The CDR3 extends over 14 amino acids. Germline CDR1 is ENHRY and CDR2 is SYGVKD. V shed 3 bases and J shed 4 bases, with 7 bases lying between them. In DNA form, the CDR3 reads TGTGCCATCAGTGATACAGGGTATAATTCACCCCTCCACTTT. Translation gives CAISDTGYNSPLHF.

The sample holds a few counts of this clonotype. This chain uses TRBV29-1 with TRBJ1-2; D gene ambiguous. V dropped 3 bases and J dropped 6 bases, with 8 bases sitting between them. The CDR3 covers 11 residues. Germline CDR1 and CDR2: SQVTM and ANQGSEA. CDR3 bases: TGCAGCGTTGATGGTCGGGATGGCTACACCTTC. Residues: CSVDGRDGYTF.

This clonotype occurred a few times. The chain combines TRBV9 with TRBJ1-2; unclear D gene. This CDR3 region has 15 residues. Germline assignment: CDR1 SGDLS and CDR2 YYNGEE. The V end was cut by 0 bases, the J end by 4 bases, with 13 bases between. The CDR3 protein is CASSVGVEPSYGYTF. Here the CDR3 DNA reads TGTGCCAGCAGCGTAGGTGTGGAGCCATCCTATGGCTACACCTTC.

The V gene is TRBV29-1, the J gene TRBJ2-5, with 11 nucleotides matching TRBD2. V gave up 4 bases and J gave up 2 bases; unmatched junction bases: 9. CDR3 length: 16 amino acids. CDR1 and CDR2 (germline): SQVTM, ANQGSEA. CDR3 sequence: CSVAPTSGTFQETQYF. CDR3 in DNA: TGCAGCGTTGCCCCGACTAGCGGGACCTTTCAAGAGACCCAGTACTTC.

This clonotype was counted many times. The V gene is TRBV6-2 or TRBV6-3, the J gene TRBJ2-5; D unclear. V lost 1 base and J lost 3, with 6 bases in between. The germline gives CDR1 MNHEY, CDR2 SVGEGT. This CDR3 region has 13 residues. DNA for the CDR3: TGTGCCAGCAGTTACTGGCGTGAAGAGACCCAGTACTTC. The encoded protein is CASSYWREETQYF.